One and the same sample provided the 12 T cell receptor beta chains below, sequenced in a study of blood T cell repertoires in COVID-19. Sequenced by immunoSEQ multiplex PCR; TCRdb stores in-frame clones only, minus some. The sample includes about 270,000 clones, over 80% of them seen just once. The sequenced sample was PBMCs or T cells enriched from blood (not recorded which). Every receptor here comes from a young woman with acute COVID-19.

This clone is a singleton in its sample. The gene calls are TRBV3-1 (or the pseudogene TRBV3-2) and TRBJ2-6; D uncertain. The ends were cut back, 4 bases at V and 0 bases at J, with 7 bases in the middle. Per germline, CDR1 LGHDT and CDR2 YNNKEL (reference sequence). The CDR3 has 15 residues. The CDR3 region has the DNA TGTGCCAGCAGCCTGCTGAGCTCTGGGGCCAACGTCCTGACTTTC. Translation: CASSLLSSGANVLTF.

The chain joins TRBV7-9 to TRBJ2-7; D may be TRBD2 (6 bases). The CDR3 length is 13 residues. Germline CDR1 SEHNR, CDR2 FQNEAQ (reference sequence). Deletions cut 6 bases from V and 6 bases from J, with 15 bases between. DNA of the CDR3: TGTGCCAGCAGTTTTAGGGAGGTCGCCGAGCAGTACTTC. Protein product: CASSFREVAEQYF.

As DNA, the CDR3 is TGTGCCAGCAGCTCGGGACTAGCGGGAGGGGAGACCCAGTACTTC. This gives the protein CASSSGLAGGETQYF. The gene calls are TRBV6-5 and TRBJ2-5, with 16 bases aligning to TRBD2. This CDR3 region has 15 residues. After removal of 6 bases from V and 5 bases from J, the junction contained 3 bases not matched to a gene. The germline gives CDR1 MNHEY, CDR2 SVGAGI.

This CDR3 reads CASSYPTGYGYTF. The CDR3 nucleotides are TGTGCCAGCAGTTACCCGACAGGCTATGGCTACACCTTC. The chain carries TRBV6-5 and TRBJ1-2, with D perhaps TRBD1 (6 bases). In germline, CDR1 is MNHEY, CDR2 SVGAGI. This CDR3 region has 13 residues. V lost 2 bases to trimming and J lost 4 bases, with 8 bases between them.

V is TRBV27 and J is TRBJ2-1, with D tentatively TRBD2 (5 bases). From germline, CDR1 is MNHEY and CDR2 SMNVEV (reference sequence). V was cut by 2 bases and J by 6 bases, with 11 bases left in between. The CDR3 spans 14 residues. In nucleotides, the CDR3 is TGTGCCAGCAGTTTAGCGGGTTTTGCCAATGAGCAGTTCTTC. Translation: CASSLAGFANEQFF.

This chain links TRBV3-1 (or the pseudogene TRBV3-2) with TRBJ2-7; the D gene is possibly TRBD2 (6 bases). V was pared by 1 base and J by 2 bases, with 9 bases between. Germline V gives CDR1 LGHDT, CDR2 YNNKEL (reference sequence). The CDR3 consists of 14 residues. As DNA, the CDR3 is TGTGCCAGCAGCCAAGCTAGCGCGACCTACGAGCAGTACTTC. Protein sequence: CASSQASATYEQYF.

For the CDR3, the DNA is TGTGCCAGCAGCTTAGTTTCGTACCAAGAGACCCAGTACTTC. Amino acids: CASSLVSYQETQYF. This sequence joins TRBV7-9 and TRBJ2-5; D gene ambiguous. The germline CDR1 and CDR2 sequences are SEHNR and FQNEAQ (reference sequence). Trimming took 1 base from V and 0 from J, leaving 6 bases between them. The CDR3 contains 14 residues.

The CDR3 region is CASSSPQGGSYNEQFF. The CDR3 bases are TGTGCCAGCAGTTCACCTCAGGGGGGCTCCTACAATGAGCAGTTCTTC. The gene calls are TRBV28 and TRBJ2-1; D may be TRBD1 (7 bases). V shed 4 bases and J shed 0 bases, with 13 bases lying between them. CDR1 is MDHEN and CDR2 is SYDVKM in the germline V gene. The CDR3 is 16 amino acids.

The chain uses TRBV7-3 and TRBJ2-3; 7 bases line up with TRBD1. Trimming at V came to 5 bases and at J to 3 bases, leaving 11 bases not matched to a gene. The CDR3 is 16 residues long. CDR1 SGHTA and CDR2 FQGTGA come from the germline V gene. CDR3 bases: TGTGCCAGCAGCCCACAGACAGGGAAGGGGACAGATACGCAGTATTTT. Translation gives CASSPQTGKGTDTQYF.

V usage is TRBV21-1 and J usage is TRBJ1-4; the D segment call TRBD1 is taken from the table without a DNA check. TRBV21-1 is assigned pseudogene status. This CDR3 contains 15 residues. CDR3 residues: CASTVSGQAGLKLFF. CDR3 in DNA: TGTGCCAGCACCGTCTCCGGACAGGCCGGCCTAAAACTGTTTTTT.

The rearrangement links TRBV5-5 to TRBJ2-3, with a possible D match to TRBD2 (5 bases). The germline V gene has CDR1 SGHKS and CDR2 YYEKEE (reference sequence). V was cut by 2 bases and J by 2 bases, with 12 bases left in between. The CDR3 sequence is 15 residues long. The CDR3 here is CASSFEGYFTDTQYF. CDR3 DNA: TGTGCCAGCAGCTTCGAGGGCTACTTCACAGATACGCAGTATTTT.

The V and J genes are TRBV5-1 and TRBJ1-1, with a tentative D call TRBD1 (5 bases). The germline V and J ends were trimmed by 0 bases and 1 base, with 13 bases remaining between them. The CDR3 spans 16 residues. Germline V gene sequence: CDR1 SGHRS, CDR2 YFSETQ. The CDR3 spells CASSLVRSGPNTEAFF. DNA of the CDR3: TGCGCCAGCAGCTTGGTTAGGTCAGGGCCGAACACTGAAGCTTTCTTT.